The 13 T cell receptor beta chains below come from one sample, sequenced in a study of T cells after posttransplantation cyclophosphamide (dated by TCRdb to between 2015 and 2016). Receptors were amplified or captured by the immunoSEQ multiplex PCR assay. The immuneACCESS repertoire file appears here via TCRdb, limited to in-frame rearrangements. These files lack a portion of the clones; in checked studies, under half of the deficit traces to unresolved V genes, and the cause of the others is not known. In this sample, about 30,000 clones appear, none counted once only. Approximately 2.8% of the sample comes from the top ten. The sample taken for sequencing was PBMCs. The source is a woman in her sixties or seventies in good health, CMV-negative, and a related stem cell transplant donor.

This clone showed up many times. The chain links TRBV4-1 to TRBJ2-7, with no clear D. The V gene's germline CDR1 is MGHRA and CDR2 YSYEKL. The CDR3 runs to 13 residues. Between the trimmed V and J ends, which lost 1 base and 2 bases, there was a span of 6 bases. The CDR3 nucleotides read TGCGCCAGCAGCCAAGTCCAGGCCTACGAGCAGTACTTC. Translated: CASSQVQAYEQYF.

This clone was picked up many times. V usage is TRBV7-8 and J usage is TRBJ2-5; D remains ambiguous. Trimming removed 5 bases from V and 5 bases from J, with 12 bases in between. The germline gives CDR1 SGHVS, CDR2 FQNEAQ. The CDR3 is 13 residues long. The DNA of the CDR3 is TGTGCCAGCAGCAGCCGAGTCGCGGAGACCCAGTACTTC. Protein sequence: CASSSRVAETQYF.

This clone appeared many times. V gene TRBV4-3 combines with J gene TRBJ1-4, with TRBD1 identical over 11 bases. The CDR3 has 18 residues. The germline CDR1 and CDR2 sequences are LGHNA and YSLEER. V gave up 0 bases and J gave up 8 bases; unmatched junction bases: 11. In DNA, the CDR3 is TGCGCCAGCAGCCAAGAGTTGGGAACCGGGACAGGGGGAGAAAAACTGTTTTTT. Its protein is CASSQELGTGTGGEKLFF.

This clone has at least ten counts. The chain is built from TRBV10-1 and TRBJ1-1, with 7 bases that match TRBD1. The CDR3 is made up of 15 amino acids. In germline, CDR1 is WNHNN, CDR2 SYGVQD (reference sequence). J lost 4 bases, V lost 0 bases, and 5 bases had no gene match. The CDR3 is CASSESLSGGTEAFF. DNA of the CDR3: TGCGCCAGCAGTGAGTCTTTGTCAGGGGGCACTGAAGCTTTCTTT.

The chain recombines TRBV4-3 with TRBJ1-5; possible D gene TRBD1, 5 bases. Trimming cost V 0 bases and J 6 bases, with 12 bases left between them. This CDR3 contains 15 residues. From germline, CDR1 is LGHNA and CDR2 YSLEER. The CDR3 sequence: CASSQDAGPRQPQHF. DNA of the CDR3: TGCGCCAGCAGCCAAGATGCAGGGCCCCGTCAGCCCCAGCATTTT.

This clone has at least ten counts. CDR3 amino acids: CASNRQVGQETQYF. In nucleotides, the CDR3 is TGTGCCAGCAATAGACAGGTGGGCCAAGAGACCCAGTACTTC. J is TRBJ2-5 and V is TRBV2; weak D call: TRBD1 (6 bases). The V end lost 7 bases, the J end lost 1 base, and 13 bases lay between the germline ends. CDR3 size: 14 residues. In germline, CDR1 is SNHLY, CDR2 FYNNEI.

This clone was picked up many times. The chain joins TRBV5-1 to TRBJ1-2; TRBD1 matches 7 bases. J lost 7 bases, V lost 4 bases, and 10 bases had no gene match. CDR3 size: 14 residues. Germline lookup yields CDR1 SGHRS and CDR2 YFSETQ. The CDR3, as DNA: TGCGCCAGCAGCCGACCTACAGGGGATGGTGGCTACACCTTC. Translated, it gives CASSRPTGDGGYTF.

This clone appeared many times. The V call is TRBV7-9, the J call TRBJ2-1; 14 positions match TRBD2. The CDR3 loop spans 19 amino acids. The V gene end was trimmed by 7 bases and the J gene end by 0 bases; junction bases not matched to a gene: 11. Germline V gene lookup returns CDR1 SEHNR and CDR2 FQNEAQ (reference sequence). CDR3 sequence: CASIPSVTSGGDSYNEQFF. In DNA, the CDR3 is TGTGCCAGCATCCCTAGCGTGACTAGCGGGGGGGACTCCTACAATGAGCAGTTCTTC.

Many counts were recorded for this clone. CDR3 in DNA: TGTGCCAGCAGACCGGGACTAGCGGGAGGTGAGCAGTTCTTC. Translated: CASRPGLAGGEQFF. This sequence joins TRBV27 and TRBJ2-1; 15 bases fit TRBD2. V lost 6 bases to trimming and J lost 9 bases; unmatched junction nucleotides: 3. The CDR3 spans 14 residues. The germline CDR1 and CDR2 sequences are MNHEY and SMNVEV (reference sequence).

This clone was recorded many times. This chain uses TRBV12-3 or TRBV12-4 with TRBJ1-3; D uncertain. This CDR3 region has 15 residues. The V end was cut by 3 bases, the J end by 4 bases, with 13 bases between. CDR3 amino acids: CASSFHAGTGNTIYF. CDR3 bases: TGTGCCAGCAGTTTTCATGCGGGAACCGGAAACACCATATATTTT.

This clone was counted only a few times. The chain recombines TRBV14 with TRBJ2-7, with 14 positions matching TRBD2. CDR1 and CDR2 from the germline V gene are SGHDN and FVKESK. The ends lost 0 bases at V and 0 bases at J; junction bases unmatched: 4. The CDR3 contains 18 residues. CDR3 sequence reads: CASSQEGGLAGVSYEQYF. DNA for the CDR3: TGTGCCAGCAGCCAAGAAGGGGGACTAGCGGGAGTCTCCTACGAGCAGTACTTC.

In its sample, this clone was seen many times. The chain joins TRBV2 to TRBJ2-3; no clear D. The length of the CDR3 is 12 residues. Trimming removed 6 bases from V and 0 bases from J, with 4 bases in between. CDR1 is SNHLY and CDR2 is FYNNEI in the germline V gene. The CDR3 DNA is TGTGCCAGCAGCTCTAGCACAGATACGCAGTATTTT. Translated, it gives CASSSSTDTQYF.

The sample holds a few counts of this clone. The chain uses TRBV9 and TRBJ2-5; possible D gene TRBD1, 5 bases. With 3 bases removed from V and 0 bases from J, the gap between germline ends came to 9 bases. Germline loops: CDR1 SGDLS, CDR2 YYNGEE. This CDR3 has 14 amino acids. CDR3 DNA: TGTGCCAGCAGCGGTCAGGGTCACCAAGAGACCCAGTACTTC. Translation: CASSGQGHQETQYF.